The text below deals with one TCR beta chain. The sample comes from a study of blood T cell repertoires in COVID-19. On the study more broadly: Some COVID-19 samples were acute and others convalescent; all came from the United States, Italy and Spain. From T cells, B-cell-depleted T cells, or PBMCs came the material, which was cDNA or gDNA.

As handled by the study authors: Amplification of reference gene primers was used by the study to estimate nucleated cell counts. Repertoires were generated with immunoSEQ multiplex PCR, while TCRdb's copy carries only in-frame clones and drops some. V and J calls and clone size are those listed in that table; D and trimming were worked out from the DNA. The sample yields about 130,000 clones, approximately 83% seen once. Individuals aged about 18 to 90 years were recruited from approximately 24 US areas. The germline gives CDR1 ENHRY, CDR2 SYGVKD. CDR3 size: 14 residues. Trimming at V came to 10 bases and at J to 3 bases, leaving 8 bases not matched to a gene.

The V call is TRBV10-3, the J call TRBJ2-1, with TRBD2 matching over 8 bases. The sequence derives from a man aged 50-59 years who had recovered from COVID-19. The sample was PBMCs or T cells enriched from blood (not recorded which). The CDR3 DNA sequence: TGTGCCAGCATAGCGGGGCCAGACTACAATGAGCAGTTCTTC. Protein product: CASIAGPDYNEQFF.